A single TCR beta chain is shown here with its context. Trimming pared 0 bases from V and 4 bases from J, leaving 10 bases between. CDR3 length: 14 residues. Per the germline V gene, CDR1 is SGDLS and CDR2 is YYNGEE. The data were taken from a study of blood T cell repertoires in COVID-19. At the level of the study: T cells, B-cell-depleted T cells, or PBMCs provided the cDNA or gDNA that served as material.

Individuals drawn from around 24 US areas were about 18 to 90 years old. Cohorts were determined from participant-reported clinical history. Assay used: immunoSEQ multiplex PCR; TCRdb lists only in-frame clones, some missing. The data contain approximately 390,000 clones, roughly 90% of them singletons. This sequence originates from a woman in her thirties or forties with acute COVID-19. The sequenced sample consisted of PBMCs or T cells enriched from blood (not recorded which). The V and J genes are TRBV9 and TRBJ1-2; the D gene is possibly TRBD1 (5 bases). This CDR3 reads CASSVGAGIYGYTF. CDR3 nucleotide sequence: TGTGCCAGCAGCGTAGGGGCAGGGATCTATGGCTACACCTTC.